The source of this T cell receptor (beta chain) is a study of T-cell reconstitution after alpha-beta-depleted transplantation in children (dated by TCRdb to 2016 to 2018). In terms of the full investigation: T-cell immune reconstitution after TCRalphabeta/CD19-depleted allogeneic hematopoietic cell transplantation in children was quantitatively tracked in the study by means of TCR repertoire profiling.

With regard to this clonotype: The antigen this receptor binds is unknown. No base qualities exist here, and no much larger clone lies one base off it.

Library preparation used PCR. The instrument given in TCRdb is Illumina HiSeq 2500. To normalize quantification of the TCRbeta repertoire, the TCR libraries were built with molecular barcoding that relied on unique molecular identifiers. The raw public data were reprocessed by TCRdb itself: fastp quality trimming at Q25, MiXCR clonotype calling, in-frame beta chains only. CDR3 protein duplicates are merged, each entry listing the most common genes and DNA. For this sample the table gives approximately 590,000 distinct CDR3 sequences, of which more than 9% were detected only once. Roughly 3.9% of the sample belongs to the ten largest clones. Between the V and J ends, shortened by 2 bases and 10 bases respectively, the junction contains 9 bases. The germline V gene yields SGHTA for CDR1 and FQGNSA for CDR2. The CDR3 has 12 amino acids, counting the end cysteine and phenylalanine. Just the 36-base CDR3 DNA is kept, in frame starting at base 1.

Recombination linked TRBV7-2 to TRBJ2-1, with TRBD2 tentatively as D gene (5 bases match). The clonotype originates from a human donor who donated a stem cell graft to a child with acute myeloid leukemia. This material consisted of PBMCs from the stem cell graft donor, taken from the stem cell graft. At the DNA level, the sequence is TGTGCCAGCAGCTTAATTAGGGAGGAGCAGTTCTTC. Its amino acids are CASSLIREEQFF. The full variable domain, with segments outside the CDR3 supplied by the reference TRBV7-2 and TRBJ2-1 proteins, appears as GAGVSQSPSNKVTEKGKDVELRCDPISGHTALYWYRQSLGQGLEFLIYFQGNSAPDKSGLPSDRFSAERTGGSVSTLTIQRTQQEDSAVYLCASSLIREEQFFGPGTRLTVL.